The entry below describes one T cell receptor (beta chain). This clone was counted between two and nine times. There is no known antigen for this receptor. No much larger clone exists at a distance of one base, and base qualities are not known. This sample is part of a study of cytomegalovirus exposure and HLA in healthy donors (dated by TCRdb to about 2017). About the study as a whole: According to an earlier analysis of a few hundred of the donors, some 180 million T cells yielded over 90 million unique TCR beta sequences and 276 Gb of sequence data. Typing coverage varied by locus: roughly 620-630 donors for A, B, C, DRB1 and DQB1; more than 500 for DQA1; some 610 for DPA1; approximately 490 for DPB1. To decide whether each TCR beta V gene segment behaved as functional or pseudogenic, an earlier analysis of 587 of the donors relied on high-throughput TCR beta sequencing. Of the 398 genotyped donors, roughly 85% fell in the genetic ancestry cluster associated with self-reported Caucasian donors. Rather than using new phenotypic data, the later analysis identified candidate immune exposures from TCR beta sequences and from how often those sequences occurred across donors. All discovery cohort repertoires had been generated on a single sequencing platform. Around 330 gigabases of sequencing data and roughly 80 million unique TCR sequences made up an early release that covered 500 to 650 HLA-typed donors. Besides the first cohort of roughly 640 subjects, a separate validation cohort made up of 90 to 150 different subjects was used. A later genetic analysis took genome-wide SNP genotypes for about three fifths of the roughly 670 donors and used that subset as a discovery cohort. On average, about 240,000 unique TCR beta nucleotide sequences were sequenced per donor among a few hundred genotyped donors of the cohort, with approximately 18% of those sequences being non-productive. In a later analysis, previously published TCR beta repertoires from fewer than 750 donors were re-analyzed and high-resolution HLA genotyping was added so that TCR occurrence patterns could be studied. HLA typing covered class I and class II loci at four-digit resolution. The aim of the study was to test whether cataloging public T cell receptors could identify signatures of past pathogen exposure. The study used immunosequencing to profile the T cell repertoires of around 600 subjects and linked those repertoires to cytomegalovirus serostatus. Donor age, sex, ethnicity and CMV serostatus were compiled alongside the repertoire data. The study combined high-throughput TCR immunosequencing, statistical association of individual TCRs with disease status, and machine learning to predict cytomegalovirus infection status. About five DR-DQ haplotypes were treated as single units for association and clustering because of strong linkage in the cohort.

Points the paper makes about the study in general: In a later analysis, HLA-associated TCR beta chains were found to be more clonally expanded and to have lower generation probabilities than equally common non-associated chains. The cohort was sequenced for TCR beta chains only, and without alpha or paired-chain data the features that could be detected were limited. Most TCR sequences were observed very rarely across donors, whereas some public TCRs were present in many individuals. Because HLA typing was unavailable for some donors at each locus, only the typed subset was used in association tests. For the cohort, immune exposure information was limited to CMV serostatus. The classifier was reported to diagnose cytomegalovirus status with high specificity and sensitivity in both the original cohort and the validation cohort. In vitro tests confirmed that a few of the cytomegalovirus-associated TCR beta chains recognize cytomegalovirus antigens. According to a later analysis, TCR association rates differed among HLA loci, with DRB1 alleles showing the most associated TCRs and HLA-C alleles showing the fewest. Specific HLA alleles were associated with 15,000 to 20,000 TCR beta sequences at a false discovery rate of 0.05 in a later analysis. According to a later analysis, parvovirus B19, influenza, CMV and Epstein-Barr virus appeared linked to several top co-occurrence clusters. Strong co-occurrence of HLA alleles, especially DR and DQ, made assigning TCR associations to individual alleles difficult. An association between a missense DCLRE1C variant and V-gene and J-gene trimming of TCR beta chains was found in a later genetic analysis and replicated in an independent cohort. Because the 87-base-pair reads could not distinguish some IMGT-functional V segments, including TRBV6-2 and TRBV6-3, those segments were excluded. The sequencing pipeline was judged likely to have produced a cluster of highly shared sequence variants as a technical artifact. A total of around 150 TCR beta chains were listed by the study as associated with cytomegalovirus. An earlier analysis of approximately 570 of the donors showed that most TCR beta V segments appeared in productive rearrangements either about 87% or about 30% of the time, which broadly matched IMGT annotations. Compared with the 666-donor mean, donors in an Asian-associated ancestry cluster had fewer N-insertions in productive TCRs, according to a later genetic analysis. A further reported finding was that TCR beta sequences accurately predicted the HLA-A and HLA-B alleles for most subjects in the first cohort. Sequencing depth was assumed to be roughly uniform across donors in the presence/absence analyses, though that assumption may not hold. Linkage disequilibrium might explain the correlated functional status among segregating V segments, but an unknown experimental factor could not be excluded. It was suggested by the authors that the approach could potentially be generalized to other disease states and immunological phenotypes. Because counts were too low, about 18 rarely observed V segments, including chromosome 9 orphons, were left out of the earlier analysis of 587 of the donors. According to a later analysis, most CMV-associated TCR beta chains appeared to be HLA-restricted, and the HLA associations seemed to be driven largely by CMV exposure.

The cohort consisted of fewer than 700 healthy bone marrow donors. All cohort members were sampled while nominally healthy, although unrecorded immune exposures were likely present. The donor was CMV seropositive and was included in the group of around 300 seropositive cohort members. A peripheral blood sample was collected from each donor, and TCR beta sequencing was performed on peripheral blood mononuclear cells. The Qiagen DNeasy Blood Extraction Kit was used to extract genomic DNA from the blood cell samples. The germline V gene (reference sequence) provides CDR1 LNHDA and CDR2 SQIVND. V loses 5 bases of germline sequence and J loses 6 bases, and the interval between the two ends is 16 bases. There are 15 amino acids in the CDR3, from cysteine to phenylalanine inclusive. The only DNA kept is the CDR3, 45 bases in frame from the first base. The library was generated by the immunoSEQ multiplex PCR assay. For the multiplex PCR, a mixture combining 60 forward primers for TCR Vbeta segments and 13 reverse primers for TCR Jbeta segments was used. A multiplex PCR assay on genomic DNA amplified the CDR3 region of rearranged TCR beta genes. On the Illumina HiSeq System, the amplified TCR beta libraries were sequenced as 87-base-pair reads. The study's own analysis went as follows. A later analysis tallied around 82 million unique TCR beta chains across the 660 or so repertoires, and approximately 9.9 million of those chains were shared by two or more donors. Raw reads were error-corrected and collapsed into unique sequences by a nearest-neighbor algorithm in which closely related sequences were merged to remove PCR and sequencing errors. V, D and J gene segments were assigned by aligning CDR3 sequences to IMGT reference sequences. For a sequence to be retained, a match of at least six nucleotides was required to both a V gene segment and a J gene segment. Rearrangements were called productive when the CDR3 lacked stop codons and stayed in frame with V and J; all others were non-productive. CDR3 was defined by IMGT convention, running from the second conserved V-encoded cysteine to the conserved J-encoded phenylalanine. Sequences without an unambiguous match to a single V gene segment were excluded from the earlier analysis of approximately 600 of the donors. In an earlier analysis of 587 of the donors, a V segment was called functional when productive rearrangements were above 56.7%, and segregating when the standard deviation between donors exceeded 5%. A statistical classification framework was developed to diagnose cytomegalovirus status using the catalog of TCR beta chain sequences. A later analysis assigned V and J genes by comparing TCR nucleotide sequences with IMGT/GENE-DB human TR gene sequences. The TCRdist pipeline was used in a later analysis to assign CDR3 sequences and most-parsimonious VDJ recombination scenarios. In a later analysis, each TCR beta chain was defined by its CDR3 amino acid sequence together with its V-gene family, and reads lacking a unique V-gene family were excluded. To address suspected cross-contamination and a sequencing artifact, a later analysis removed a few hundred highly shared, low-generation-probability nucleotide sequences. In a later analysis, a clonal expansion index was calculated for each public chain from normalized within-repertoire ranks of inferred template counts. A later analysis computed generation probabilities with a VDJ recombination model fitted to out-of-frame rearrangements, and checked the results against IGoR. A later analysis scored TCR-TCR, TCR-HLA and TCR-CMV co-occurrence with hypergeometric tests, applying a repertoire-size bias correction to TCR pairs. In a later analysis, false discovery rates were estimated by permuting HLA or CMV assignments 20 times. In a later analysis, co-occurring TCRs were grouped using DBSCAN, with TCRdist sequence similarity added in when clustering inside HLA-allele-positive subsets. Repertoires with fewer than 30,000 or more than 120,000 public chains, plus five repertoires with anomalous nucleotide sharing, were excluded from co-occurrence clustering. TCRdb stores this immuneACCESS table with in-frame sequences only. Part of the clones is absent; in the studies checked, under half of the shortfall reflects unresolved V genes, and no reason is known for the rest. The V and J calls and clone size were taken over from that table, and D and trimming were inferred from the DNA. This sample is represented by around 140,000 clones; approximately 84% of them were singletons. Roughly 9.9% of the sample rests with the top ten.

The rearranged chain carries TRBV19 and TRBJ1-4; TRBD1 is perhaps the D gene, given 6 matching bases. The TCR originated in a woman aged 55-69 years in good health and CMV-seropositive. Sequences were obtained from PBMCs. The CDR3 region reads CASSGIQGTDEKLFF. The DNA reads as follows: TGTGCCAGTAGTGGAATACAGGGAACAGATGAAAAACTGTTTTTT.